This is a list of T cell receptor beta chains from one sample in a study of CD8 T cells in ankylosing spondylitis. One entry per CDR3 protein results from TCRdb running MiXCR on the 5' RACE reads. The table lists 400,000 or so distinct CDR3 sequences, roughly 26% of them singletons. Sequencing was done on a sample of blood, either unsorted or a sorted T cell fraction (not recorded which). The receptors come from a male donor with ankylosing spondylitis. CDR3s include the opening cysteine and the closing phenylalanine or tryptophan. D genes are given only for firm matches. For some rows the clone size is stated as once, few or many, or as a class when expanded; others skip it.

d_call cdr3_length clone_size j_call v_call cdr3_aa cdr3_nt
- 16 - TRBJ1-2 TRBV5-1 CASKVSGGPLVGGYTF TGCGCCAGCAAAGTTTCCGGGGGACCCCTAGTCGGTGGCTACACCTTC
- 16 - TRBJ2-1 TRBV4-1 CASSSDRTTSYNEQFF TGCGCCAGCAGCTCCGACCGAACTACATCCTACAATGAGCAGTTCTTC
TRBD1 16 - TRBJ2-3 TRBV7-8 CASSLVGGLSTDTQYF TGTGCCAGCAGCTTAGTAGGGGGCTTAAGCACAGATACGCAGTATTTT
- 12 - TRBJ2-1 TRBV3-1 CAGSQVGDEQFF TGTGCCGGCAGCCAAGTGGGAGATGAGCAGTTCTTC
TRBD1 14 - TRBJ2-1 TRBV11-3 CASSWGQEGNEQFF TGTGCCAGCAGCTGGGGACAGGAGGGAAATGAGCAGTTCTTC
TRBD1 15 - TRBJ1-4 TRBV20-1 CSARDPQGGDEKLFF TGCAGTGCTAGAGATCCACAGGGGGGTGATGAAAAACTGTTTTTT
TRBD1 15 few TRBJ2-1 TRBV7-2 CASSLTGQGGNEQFF TGTGCCAGCAGCTTAACGGGACAGGGTGGGAATGAGCAGTTCTTC
TRBD1 14 - TRBJ1-1 TRBV7-2 CASSHTGGGTEAFF TGTGCCAGCAGCCACACAGGGGGAGGCACTGAAGCTTTCTTT
- 9 many TRBJ1-2 TRBV27 CASSYGYTF TGTGCCAGCTCCTATGGCTACACCTTC
- 13 - TRBJ1-1 TRBV5-1 CASSLAREAEAFF TGCGCCAGCAGCTTGGCCAGGGAGGCTGAAGCTTTCTTT
TRBD2 16 few TRBJ2-3 TRBV10-2 CASSESTVREVDTQYF TGCGCCAGCAGTGAGTCGACGGTACGGGAGGTGGATACGCAGTATTTT
- 15 - TRBJ2-3 TRBV3-1 CASSSPLGSADTQYF TGTGCCAGCAGCTCCCCACTAGGCAGCGCAGATACGCAGTATTTT
- 12 - TRBJ1-2 TRBV12-3/TRBV12-4 CASTPTDYGYTF TGTGCCAGCACCCCTACAGACTATGGCTACACCTTC
- 16 few TRBJ2-3 TRBV12-3/TRBV12-4 CASSKGVLASKDTQYF TGTGCCAGCAGTAAAGGGGTCCTAGCTTCCAAAGATACGCAGTATTTT
TRBD1 14 - TRBJ2-1 TRBV20-1 CSAPTGFTYNEQFF TGCAGTGCCCCGACAGGGTTCACCTACAATGAGCAGTTCTTC
- 13 - TRBJ1-1 TRBV6-1 CASSEARSTEAFF TGTGCCAGCAGTGAAGCAAGGAGTACTGAAGCTTTCTTT
TRBD1 17 - TRBJ1-5 TRBV12-3/TRBV12-4 CASSLGGGSYSNQPQHF TGTGCCAGCAGTTTAGGAGGGGGCAGCTATAGCAATCAGCCCCAGCATTTT
- 14 - TRBJ1-2 TRBV18 CASSLNSDISGYTF TGTGCCAGCTCACTAAATTCGGACATCTCCGGCTACACCTTC
- 16 few TRBJ2-5 TRBV12-3/TRBV12-4 CASSLERGPGQETQYF TGTGCCAGCAGTTTAGAACGCGGGCCCGGCCAAGAGACCCAGTACTTC
- 14 - TRBJ2-7 TRBV11-2 CASSLDHTTYEQYF TGTGCCAGCAGCTTAGATCACACTACCTACGAGCAGTACTTC
- 16 few TRBJ2-1 TRBV24-1 CATSDLGGFSYNEQFF TGTGCCACCAGTGATTTGGGGGGCTTTTCCTACAATGAGCAGTTCTTC
- 15 few TRBJ2-1 TRBV20-1 CSAQPNGQTWAEQFF TGCAGTGCTCAACCTAACGGGCAGACTTGGGCTGAGCAGTTCTTC
- 17 - TRBJ2-6 TRBV18 CASSLFAGESGANVLTF TGTGCCAGCTCCCTTTTTGCAGGGGAATCTGGGGCCAACGTCCTGACTTTC
- 13 once TRBJ2-1 TRBV10-3 CASQRGAGNEQFF TGTGCCAGTCAACGGGGAGCGGGCAATGAGCAGTTCTTC
- 17 - TRBJ2-1 TRBV7-8 CASSLGLTSSSNNEQFF TGTGCCAGCAGCTTAGGTCTAACCTCATCCTCCAACAATGAGCAGTTCTTC
TRBD2 18 - TRBJ2-1 TRBV24-1 CATSDQTSGRWGYNEQFF TGTGCCACCAGTGACCAGACTAGCGGGAGATGGGGGTACAATGAGCAGTTCTTC
TRBD1 13 few TRBJ2-7 TRBV5-1 CASSWDSSYEQYF TGCGCCAGCAGCTGGGACAGTTCCTACGAGCAGTACTTC
- 13 - TRBJ1-5 TRBV20-1 CSVHPGVGQPQHF TGCAGTGTTCACCCAGGGGTAGGTCAGCCCCAGCATTTT
TRBD2 17 - TRBJ2-3 TRBV20-1 CSARDPSGRFSTDTQYF TGCAGTGCTAGAGATCCTAGCGGGAGGTTCAGCACAGATACGCAGTATTTT
TRBD2 15 few TRBJ2-5 TRBV29-1 CSVAPATSGQQTQYF TGCAGCGTGGCCCCAGCGACTAGCGGGCAGCAGACCCAGTACTTC
TRBD1 16 - TRBJ1-6 TRBV7-2 CASSLGTGANNSPLHF TGTGCCAGCAGCTTAGGGACAGGGGCTAATAATTCACCCCTCCACTTT